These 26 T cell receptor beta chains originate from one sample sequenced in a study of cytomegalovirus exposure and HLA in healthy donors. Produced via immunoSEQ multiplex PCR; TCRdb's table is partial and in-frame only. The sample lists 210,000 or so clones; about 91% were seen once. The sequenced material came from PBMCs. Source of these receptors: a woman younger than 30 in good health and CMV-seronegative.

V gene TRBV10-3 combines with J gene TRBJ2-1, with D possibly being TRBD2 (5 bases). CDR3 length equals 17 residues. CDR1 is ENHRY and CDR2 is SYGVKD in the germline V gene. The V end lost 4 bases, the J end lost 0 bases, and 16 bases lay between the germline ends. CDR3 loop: CAISARGSPSSYNEQFF. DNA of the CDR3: TGTGCCATCAGTGCTCGGGGAAGCCCTAGCTCCTACAATGAGCAGTTCTTC.

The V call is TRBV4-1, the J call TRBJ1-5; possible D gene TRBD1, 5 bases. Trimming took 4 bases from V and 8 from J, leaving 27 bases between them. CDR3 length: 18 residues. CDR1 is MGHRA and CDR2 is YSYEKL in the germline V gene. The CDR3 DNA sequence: TGCGCCAGCAGCCCCTCCGCACCTGAATCGGCCGCGGGGGAGCCCCAGCATTTT. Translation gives CASSPSAPESAAGEPQHF.

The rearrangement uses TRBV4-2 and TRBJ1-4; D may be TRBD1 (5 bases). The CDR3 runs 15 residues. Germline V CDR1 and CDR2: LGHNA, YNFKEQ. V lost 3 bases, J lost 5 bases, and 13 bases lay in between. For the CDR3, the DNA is TGTGCCAGCAGCCACCCTGGGGCTGGAAATGAAAAACTGTTTTTT. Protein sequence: CASSHPGAGNEKLFF.

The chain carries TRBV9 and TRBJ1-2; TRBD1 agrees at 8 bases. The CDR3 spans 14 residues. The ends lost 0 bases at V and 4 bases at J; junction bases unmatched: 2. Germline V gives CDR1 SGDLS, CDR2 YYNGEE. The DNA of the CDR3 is TGTGCCAGCAGCGTAGGGACAGGGCTCTATGGCTACACCTTC. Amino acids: CASSVGTGLYGYTF. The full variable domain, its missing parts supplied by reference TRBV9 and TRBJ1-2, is DSGVTQTPKHLITATGQRVTLRCSPRSGDLSVYWYQQSLDQGLQFLIQYYNGEERAKGNILERFSAQQFPDLHSELNLSSLELGDSALYFCASSVGTGLYGYTFGSGTRLTVV.

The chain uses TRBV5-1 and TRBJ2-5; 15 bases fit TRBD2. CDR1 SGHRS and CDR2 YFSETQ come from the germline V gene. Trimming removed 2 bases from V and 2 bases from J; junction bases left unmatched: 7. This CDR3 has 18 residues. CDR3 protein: CASSLRTSGRVGQETQYF. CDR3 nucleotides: TGCGCCAGCAGCTTACGGACTAGCGGGAGGGTGGGGCAAGAGACCCAGTACTTC.

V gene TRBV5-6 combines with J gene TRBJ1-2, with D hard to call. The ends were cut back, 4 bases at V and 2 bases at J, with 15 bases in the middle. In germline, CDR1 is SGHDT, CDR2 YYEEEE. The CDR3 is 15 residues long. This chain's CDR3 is CASSRTMAVNYGYTF. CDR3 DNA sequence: TGTGCCAGCAGCCGTACTATGGCAGTGAACTATGGCTACACCTTC.

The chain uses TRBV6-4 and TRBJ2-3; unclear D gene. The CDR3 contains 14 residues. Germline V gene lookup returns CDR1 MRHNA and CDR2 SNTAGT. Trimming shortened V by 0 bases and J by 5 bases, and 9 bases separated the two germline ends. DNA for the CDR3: TGTGCCAGCAGTGACTCTGGTGAGGAAGATACGCAGTATTTT. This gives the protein CASSDSGEEDTQYF.

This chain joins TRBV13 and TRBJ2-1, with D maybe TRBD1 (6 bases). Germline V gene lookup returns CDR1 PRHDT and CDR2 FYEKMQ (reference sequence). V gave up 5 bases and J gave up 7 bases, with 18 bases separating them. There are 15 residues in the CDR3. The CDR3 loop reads CASSQGSQGFNEQFF. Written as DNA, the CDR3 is TGTGCCAGCAGCCAGGGATCGCAGGGGTTTAATGAGCAGTTCTTC.

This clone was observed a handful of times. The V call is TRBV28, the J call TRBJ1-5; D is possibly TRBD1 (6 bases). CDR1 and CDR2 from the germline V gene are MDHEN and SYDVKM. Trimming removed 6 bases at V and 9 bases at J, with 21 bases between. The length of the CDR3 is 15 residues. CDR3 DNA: TGTGCCAGCAGCACCGGGACACTGTCTGTCTGGCCCCAGCATTTT. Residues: CASSTGTLSVWPQHF.

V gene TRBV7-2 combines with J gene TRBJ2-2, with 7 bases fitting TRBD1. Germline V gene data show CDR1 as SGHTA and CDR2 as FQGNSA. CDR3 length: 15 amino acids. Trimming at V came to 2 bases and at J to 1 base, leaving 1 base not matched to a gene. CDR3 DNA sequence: TGTGCCAGCAGCTTACAGGGGGAGAACACCGGGGAGCTGTTTTTT. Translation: CASSLQGENTGELFF. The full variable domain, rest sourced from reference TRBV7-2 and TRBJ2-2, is GAGVSQSPSNKVTEKGKDVELRCDPISGHTALYWYRQSLGQGLEFLIYFQGNSAPDKSGLPSDRFSAERTGGSVSTLTIQRTQQEDSAVYLCASSLQGENTGELFFGEGSRLTVL.

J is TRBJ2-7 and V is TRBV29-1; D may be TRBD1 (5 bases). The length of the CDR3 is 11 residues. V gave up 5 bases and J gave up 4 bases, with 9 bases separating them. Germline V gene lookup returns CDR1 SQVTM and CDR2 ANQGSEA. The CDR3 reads CSVIQDYEQYF. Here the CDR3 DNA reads TGCAGCGTTATACAGGATTACGAGCAGTACTTC.

Here the CDR3 reads CASSLRTGRTDTQYF. In DNA form, the CDR3 reads TGTGCCAGCAGCTTGCGGACAGGGCGGACAGATACGCAGTATTTT. The chain couples TRBV5-6 to TRBJ2-3, with TRBD1 matching 8 bases. Germline CDR1 reads SGHDT; CDR2 reads YYEEEE. The CDR3 consists of 15 residues. Trimming at V came to 1 base and at J to 3 bases, leaving 4 bases not matched to a gene.

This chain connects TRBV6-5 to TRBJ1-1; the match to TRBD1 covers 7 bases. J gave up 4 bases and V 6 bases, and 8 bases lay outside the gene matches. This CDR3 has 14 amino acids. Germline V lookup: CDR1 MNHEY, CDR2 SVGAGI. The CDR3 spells CASSYRGLGTEAFF. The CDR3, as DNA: TGTGCCAGCAGCTACAGGGGCTTAGGCACTGAAGCTTTCTTT.

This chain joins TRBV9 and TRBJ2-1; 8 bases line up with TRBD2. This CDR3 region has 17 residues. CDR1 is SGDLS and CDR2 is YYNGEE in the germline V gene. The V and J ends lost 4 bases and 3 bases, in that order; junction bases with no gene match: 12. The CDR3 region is CASSPLGGSGVYNEQFF. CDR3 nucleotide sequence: TGTGCCAGCAGCCCCCTGGGGGGTAGCGGGGTCTACAATGAGCAGTTCTTC.

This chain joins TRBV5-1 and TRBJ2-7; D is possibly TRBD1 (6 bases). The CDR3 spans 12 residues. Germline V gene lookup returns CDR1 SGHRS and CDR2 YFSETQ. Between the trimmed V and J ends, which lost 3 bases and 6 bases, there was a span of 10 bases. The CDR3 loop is CASSSTGGEQYF. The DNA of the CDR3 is TGCGCCAGCAGCTCGACAGGAGGCGAGCAGTACTTC.

DNA for the CDR3: TGCGCCAGCAGCCAATATCCAGAAAACTACGAGCAGTACTTC. Protein product: CASSQYPENYEQYF. The V and J genes are TRBV4-1 and TRBJ2-7; D unclear. Trimming left V 2 bases short and J 3 bases short, with 11 bases between. CDR1 is MGHRA, CDR2 YSYEKL, per germline. The CDR3 sequence is 14 residues long.

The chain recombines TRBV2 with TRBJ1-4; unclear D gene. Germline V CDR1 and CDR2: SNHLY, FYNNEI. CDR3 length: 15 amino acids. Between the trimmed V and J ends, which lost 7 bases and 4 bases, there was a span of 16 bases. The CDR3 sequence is CASNRRVAINEKLFF. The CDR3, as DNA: TGTGCCAGCAACCGGCGGGTGGCCATTAATGAAAAACTGTTTTTT. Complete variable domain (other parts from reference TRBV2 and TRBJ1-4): EPEVTQTPSHQVTQMGQEVILRCVPISNHLYFYWYRQILGQKVEFLVSFYNNEISEKSEIFDDQFSVERPDGSNFTLKIRSTKLEDSAMYFCASNRRVAINEKLFFGSGTQLSVL.

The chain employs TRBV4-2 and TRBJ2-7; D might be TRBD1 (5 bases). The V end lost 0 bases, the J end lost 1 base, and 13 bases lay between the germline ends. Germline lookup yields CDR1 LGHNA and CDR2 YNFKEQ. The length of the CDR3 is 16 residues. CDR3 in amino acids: CASSQDGARGSYEQYF. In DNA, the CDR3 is TGTGCCAGCAGCCAAGATGGGGCTAGGGGATCCTACGAGCAGTACTTC.

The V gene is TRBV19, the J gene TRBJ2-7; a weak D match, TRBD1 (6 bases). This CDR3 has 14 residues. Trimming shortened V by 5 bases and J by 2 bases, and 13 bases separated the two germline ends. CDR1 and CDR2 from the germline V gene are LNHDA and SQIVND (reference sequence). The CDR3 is CASSPGVGAYEQYF. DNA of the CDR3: TGTGCCAGTAGTCCAGGGGTAGGGGCCTACGAGCAGTACTTC.

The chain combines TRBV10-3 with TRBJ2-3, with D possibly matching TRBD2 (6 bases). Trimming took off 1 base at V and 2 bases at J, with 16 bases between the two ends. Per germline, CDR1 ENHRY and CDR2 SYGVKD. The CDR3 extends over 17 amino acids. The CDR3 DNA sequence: TGTGCCATCAGTGAGTGTTGTATGTGGGAGGACACAGATACGCAGTATTTT. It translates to CAISECCMWEDTDTQYF.

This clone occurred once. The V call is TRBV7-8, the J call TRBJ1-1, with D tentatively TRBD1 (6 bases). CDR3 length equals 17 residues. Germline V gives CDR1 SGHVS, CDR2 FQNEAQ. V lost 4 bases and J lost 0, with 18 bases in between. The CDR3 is CASSSLSRTELNTEAFF. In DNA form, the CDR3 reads TGTGCCAGCAGCTCTCTCTCCCGGACAGAACTGAACACTGAAGCTTTCTTT.

CDR3 DNA sequence: TGTGCCAGCAGTGAAGTCGCGGGAGGGAAGGATGAGCAGTTCTTC. Amino acid sequence: CASSEVAGGKDEQFF. V and J are TRBV6-1 and TRBJ2-1, with TRBD2 matching 9 bases. Germline V gives CDR1 MNHNS, CDR2 SASEGT. CDR3 size: 15 residues. The V gene end was trimmed by 1 base and the J gene end by 8 bases; junction bases not matched to a gene: 6.

The CDR3 region is CASSPGTSGLRNEQFF. The CDR3 region has the DNA TGTGCCAGCAGCCCCGGAACTAGCGGCCTTAGGAATGAGCAGTTCTTC. The chain couples TRBV7-3 to TRBJ2-1; 8 nucleotides line up with TRBD2. CDR3 size: 16 residues. CDR1 SGHTA and CDR2 FQGTGA come from the germline V gene. V lost 5 bases and J lost 7; bases outside the gene matches: 13.

The CDR3 reads CASSSPGTGLQPQHF. DNA for the CDR3: TGTGCCAGCAGTTCGCCCGGGACAGGGTTACAGCCCCAGCATTTT. The J gene is TRBJ1-5, the V gene TRBV28; 9 nucleotides line up with TRBD1. Germline V lookup: CDR1 MDHEN, CDR2 SYDVKM. The CDR3 has 15 amino acids. V shed 4 bases, J shed 7 bases, and the junction held 8 bases outside the gene matches.

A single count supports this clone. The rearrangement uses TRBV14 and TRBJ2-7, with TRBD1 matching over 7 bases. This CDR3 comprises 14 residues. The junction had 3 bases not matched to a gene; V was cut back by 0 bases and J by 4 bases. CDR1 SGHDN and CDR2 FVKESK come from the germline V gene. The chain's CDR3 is CASSQDGTVYEQYF. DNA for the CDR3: TGTGCCAGCAGCCAAGATGGGACAGTATACGAGCAGTACTTC. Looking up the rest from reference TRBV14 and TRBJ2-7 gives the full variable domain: EAGVTQFPSHSVIEKGQTVTLRCDPISGHDNLYWYRRVMGKEIKFLLHFVKESKQDESGMPNNRFLAERTGGTYSTLKVQPAELEDSGVYFCASSQDGTVYEQYFGPGTRLTVT.

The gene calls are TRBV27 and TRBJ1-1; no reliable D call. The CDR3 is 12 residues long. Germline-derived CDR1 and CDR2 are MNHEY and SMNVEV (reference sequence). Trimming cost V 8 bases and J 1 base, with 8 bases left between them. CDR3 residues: CASANWNTEAFF. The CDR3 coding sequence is TGTGCCAGCGCAAACTGGAACACTGAAGCTTTCTTT.